This T cell receptor (beta chain) was captured by sequencing in a study of cytomegalovirus exposure and HLA in healthy donors. CDR3 length equals 15 residues. Per germline, CDR1 SNHLY and CDR2 FYNNEI. The V gene lost 3 bases and the J gene lost 5 bases, with 14 bases spanning the gap. Clones were sequenced by immunoSEQ multiplex PCR, and TCRdb holds only the in-frame ones, with some missing. The sample contains about 100,000 clones, 90% to 96% of which appear only once. The rearrangement uses TRBV2 and TRBJ1-5; TRBD1 is a possible D gene (6 bases). Sequenced input: PBMCs. This receptor was obtained from a woman between 18 and 29 years old in good health and CMV-seronegative. The CDR3 DNA reads TGTGCCAGCAGTGACGGGGGGGCGACTTATCAGCCCCAGCATTTT. Amino acid sequence: CASSDGGATYQPQHF. Supplemented by reference TRBV2 and TRBJ1-5, the full variable domain reads EPEVTQTPSHQVTQMGQEVILRCVPISNHLYFYWYRQILGQKVEFLVSFYNNEISEKSEIFDDQFSVERPDGSNFTLKIRSTKLEDSAMYFCASSDGGATYQPQHFGDGTRLSIL.